This T cell receptor beta chain was profiled in a study of radiotherapy plus CTLA-4 blockade in lung cancer. Across the whole study: Objective responses were observed in less than 20% of patients, and disease control was achieved by roughly 31%.

Study-level points and caveats: Strongest reported response predictors: early blood clone changes and post-radiation interferon-beta. Blood TCR clones of tumor origin expanded after radiotherapy plus ipilimumab.

Generated by immunoSEQ multiplex PCR, the TCRdb table keeps only in-frame clones and is missing some. The repertoire holds about 39,000 clones, with nearly 80% as singletons. Patients in the study, people with chemo-refractory metastatic non-small-cell lung cancer, received focal radiation plus ipilimumab CTLA-4 blockade. A remark on this clone: The antigen remains unidentified.

Germline V gene data show CDR1 as SEHNR and CDR2 as FQNEAQ (reference sequence). The CDR3 loop spans 11 amino acids. V lost 5 bases, J lost 2 bases, and 3 bases lay in between. The TCR was taken from a human donor with non-small cell lung cancer that progressed on radiotherapy plus ipilimumab. The chain uses TRBV7-9 and TRBJ1-1; D unclear. Sequenced here: peripheral blood, sampled from a patient treated with radiotherapy plus ipilimumab. The CDR3 DNA follows: TGTGCCAGCAGCCTCAACACTGAAGCTTTCTTT. It is translated as CASSLNTEAFF.